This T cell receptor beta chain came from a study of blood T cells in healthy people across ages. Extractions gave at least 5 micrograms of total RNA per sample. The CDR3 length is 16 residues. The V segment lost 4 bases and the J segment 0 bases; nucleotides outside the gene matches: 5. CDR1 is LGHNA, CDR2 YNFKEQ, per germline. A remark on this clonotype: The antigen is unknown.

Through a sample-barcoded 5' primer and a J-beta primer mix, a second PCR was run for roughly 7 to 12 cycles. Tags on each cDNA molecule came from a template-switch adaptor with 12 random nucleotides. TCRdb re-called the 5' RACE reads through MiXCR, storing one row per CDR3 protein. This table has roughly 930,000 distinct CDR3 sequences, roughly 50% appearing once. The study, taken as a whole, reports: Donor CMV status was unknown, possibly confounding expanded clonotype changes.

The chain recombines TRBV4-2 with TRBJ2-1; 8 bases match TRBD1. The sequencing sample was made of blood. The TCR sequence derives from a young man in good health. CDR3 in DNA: TGTGCCAGCAGCCGAACTACAGGGGGCTCCTACAATGAGCAGTTCTTC. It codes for CASSRTTGGSYNEQFF.